Reported below is one TCR beta chain. Its antigen is as yet unknown. The germline gives CDR1 DFQATT, CDR2 SNEGSKA (reference sequence). V was pared by 2 bases and J by 1 base, with 6 bases of the junction left unmatched. The CDR3 covers 15 residues. The data originate from a study of response to subunit inactivated influenza vaccine. A single record per CDR3 protein comes from TCRdb applying MiXCR to the RT-PCR reads. The sample includes about 480,000 distinct CDR3 sequences, 11% seen only once; the top ten take approximately 12%. Whole-study findings and limits: With each seasonal influenza vaccination, the authors suggested, few new T cells are recruited.

The specimen comprised PBMCs from blood, sampled 45 days after vaccination. This clonotype was obtained from a man aged 45-65 years who received an inactivated influenza vaccine. The V gene is TRBV20-1, the J gene TRBJ2-7, with 9 nucleotides matching TRBD1. The CDR3 loop reads CSARSGTGISYEQYF. The CDR3 DNA reads as TGCAGTGCTAGATCCGGGACAGGGATTTCCTACGAGCAGTACTTC.